The clone carrying this TCR beta chain was picked up a small number of times. Sequencing used cDNA as its template, made by extracting RNA and reverse transcribing it. The assay was immunoSEQ multiplex PCR, and TCRdb's table has in-frame clones only and misses some. The sample has a few hundred thousand clones; about 40% are singletons. Treatment in this sample: oral pan-JAK inhibitor, 5-10 mg twice daily. The CDR3 is 12 amino acids. CDR1 SQVTM and CDR2 ANQGSEA come from the germline V gene. V gave up 5 bases and J gave up 2 bases, with 7 bases separating them. These data come from a study of CD8+ T cells in alopecia areata.

This TCR came from a human donor with alopecia areata. The chain is built from TRBV29-1 and TRBJ1-5, with no clear D. This material consisted of CD4+ T cells sorted from blood, taken around week 37, from a patient treated with tofacitinib. CDR3 sequence (DNA): TGCAGCGTTTCGGATGGCAATCAGCCCCAGCATTTT. Protein product: CSVSDGNQPQHF.